The entry below describes one T cell receptor beta chain. Its antigen specificity is not known. No base quality information exists; no much larger clone differs at one position. These data belong to a study of blood T cell repertoires in COVID-19 (dated by TCRdb to 2018 to 2021). Background on the whole study: Samples covering the acute and convalescent phases of COVID-19 were provided by collaborators in the United States, Italy and Spain. The material from the prospective study consisted of cDNA or gDNA derived from T cells, B-cell-depleted T cells, or PBMCs. Subjects who had been exposed to COVID-19, were actively infected with it, or had recovered from it provided the deeply sampled blood TCRbeta repertoires that made up the dataset. A freely available public database, intended as a resource for researchers studying the immune response to SARS-CoV-2, is where the repertoires were released. Samples were obtained from the ongoing ImmuneRACE study (first 160 participants) and from 1,000 to 1,500 subjects provided by 6 global collaborators. The sample metadata nearly always contained a de-identified subject ID, COVID-19 status, age in years and sex. Where available, HLA class I and class II types were obtained from metadata supplied by the sample provider rather than from assay-based typing.

Overall study outcomes, separate from this receptor: Clinical and demographic metadata were provided uncurated, with the amount varying by source and participant.

TCRbeta CDR3 regions were amplified from genomic DNA using the immunoSEQ Assay, a bias-controlled multiplex PCR. As for the authors' bioinformatics: The number of nucleated cells in each sample was estimated from the amplification of reference gene primers within the assay. Sequence reads were collapsed and filtered to measure the absolute abundance of every unique TCRbeta CDR3 rearrangement. For each sample, productive Simpson clonality was calculated by taking the square root of Simpson's diversity index across productive rearrangements. TCRdb carries this immuneACCESS record with in-frame sequences only. Its versions omit some clonotypes, under half of them owing to an unresolved V gene in the studies checked, with the rest unexplained. V, J and clone size were drawn from that table, and D and trimming were deduced from the DNA. Present in this sample are about 270,000 clones, 85% to 90% of which were seen just once. The top ten constitute about a sixth of the sample.

Participants in the prospective study were aged roughly 18 to 100 years, lived in 20 to 30 United States geographic areas, and enrolled through a virtual design. In the prospective study, participants were assigned to cohorts based on the clinical history participants reported in a screening survey and a study questionnaire. For ImmuneRACE Cohort 3, a participant was defined as recovered based on two consecutive negative NP/OP PCR tests, clearance by a healthcare professional, or resolution of symptoms. In the prospective study, mobile phlebotomists collected whole blood, serum and a nasopharyngeal or oropharyngeal swab from each participant. Participants in the prospective study had the option to provide additional blood draws and questionnaires over a roughly two-month period. Prospective study blood samples were shipped either frozen or at room temperature before DNA extraction. In the germline V gene, CDR1 corresponds to MDHEN and CDR2 to SYDVKM. Relative to germline, V is missing 6 bases and J is missing 0 bases, with 8 bases of the junction outside any gene match. The CDR3 spans 16 residues, from the cysteine through the phenylalanine. The retained sequence is limited to the CDR3, 48 bases, with the frame set at the first base.

The sequencing sample was made of PBMCs or T cells enriched from blood (not recorded which). This sequence originates from a young man who had recovered from COVID-19. The chain joins TRBV28 to TRBJ2-4; 7 of the junction bases match TRBD1. The CDR3 reads CASSAPGQSAKNIQYF. Here is the DNA: TGTGCCAGCAGCGCACCGGGACAGTCAGCCAAAAACATTCAGTACTTC.